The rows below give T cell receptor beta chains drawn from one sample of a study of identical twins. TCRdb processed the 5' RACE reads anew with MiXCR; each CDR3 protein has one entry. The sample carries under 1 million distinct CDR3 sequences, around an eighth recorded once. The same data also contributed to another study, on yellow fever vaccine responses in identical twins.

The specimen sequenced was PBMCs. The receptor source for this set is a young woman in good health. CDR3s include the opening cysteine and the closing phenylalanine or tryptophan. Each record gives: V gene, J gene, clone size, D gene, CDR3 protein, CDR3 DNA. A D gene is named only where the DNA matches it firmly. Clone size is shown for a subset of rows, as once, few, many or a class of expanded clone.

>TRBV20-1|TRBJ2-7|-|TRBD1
CSARGRTGGSDEQYF
TGCAGTGCTAGAGGGAGGACAGGGGGATCGGACGAGCAGTACTTC
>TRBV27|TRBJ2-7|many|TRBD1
CASSLLGDRGYEQYF
TGTGCCAGCAGTTTATTGGGGGACAGGGGTTACGAGCAGTACTTC
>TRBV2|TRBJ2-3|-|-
CASTPLRSTDTQYF
TGTGCCAGCACCCCCCTTAGAAGCACAGATACGCAGTATTTT
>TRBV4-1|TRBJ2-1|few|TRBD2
CASSQSSGRVSLTNHNEQFF
TGCGCCAGCAGCCAATCTAGCGGGAGGGTTTCTCTCACTAACCACAATGAGCAGTTCTTC
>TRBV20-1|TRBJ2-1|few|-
CSAKKVGTLYNEQFF
TGCAGTGCTAAAAAGGTCGGGACACTGTACAATGAGCAGTTCTTC
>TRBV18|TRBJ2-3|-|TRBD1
CASSPPARTGDTQYF
TGTGCCAGCTCACCCCCGGCCAGGACAGGAGATACGCAGTATTTT
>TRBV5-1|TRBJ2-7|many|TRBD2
CASSTGTRATYEQYF
TGCGCCAGCAGCACCGGGACTAGGGCGACCTACGAGCAGTACTTC
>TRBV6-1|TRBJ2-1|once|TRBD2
CASLAAGAGNNEQFF
TGTGCCAGCTTGGCAGCGGGGGCCGGAAACAATGAGCAGTTCTTC
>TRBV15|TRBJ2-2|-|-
CATLAAGTGIGELFF
TGTGCCACCTTGGCGGCGGGAACGGGGATCGGGGAGCTGTTTTTT
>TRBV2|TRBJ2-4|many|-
CASSESGRAKNIQYF
TGTGCCAGCAGTGAATCGGGTCGTGCCAAAAACATTCAGTACTTC